The 32 T cell receptor beta chains given below trace back to one sample, sequenced in a study of blood T cell repertoires in COVID-19. Profiled with immunoSEQ multiplex PCR; TCRdb holds only in-frame clones, not every one. The sample holds tens of thousands of clones; approximately 71% are singletons and the top ten take around 2%. The material sequenced was peripheral blood. The receptors derive from a man between 65 and 85 years old with COVID-19, enrolled during active disease.

This rearrangement joins TRBV6-6 to TRBJ1-2; a weak D match, TRBD1 (5 bases). Germline values: CDR1 MNHNY, CDR2 SVGAGI (reference sequence). V shed 6 bases and J shed 0 bases, with 14 bases lying between them. The length of the CDR3 is 15 residues. CDR3 coding DNA: TGTGCCAGCAGGACAACTACAGGAGCTAACTATGGCTACACCTTC. Translation gives CASRTTTGANYGYTF.

The chain employs TRBV9 and TRBJ2-7; TRBD2 might be the D (5 bases). The germline gives CDR1 SGDLS, CDR2 YYNGEE. The CDR3 runs 14 residues. The germline V and J ends were trimmed by 0 bases and 7 bases, with 14 bases remaining between them. The CDR3, as DNA: TGTGCCAGCAGCGTAGATATACGTCGGGGAGAGCAGTACTTC. The encoded protein is CASSVDIRRGEQYF.

The chain couples TRBV5-8 to TRBJ1-5, with a tentative D call TRBD1 (5 bases). The germline V and J ends were trimmed by 7 bases and 5 bases, with 16 bases remaining between them. The CDR3 length is 14 residues. Germline V gives CDR1 SGHTS, CDR2 YDEGEE. CDR3 loop: CASSEGDRDQPQHF. In DNA form, the CDR3 reads TGTGCCAGCTCCGAAGGAGACAGAGATCAGCCCCAGCATTTT.

The genes are TRBV7-3 and TRBJ2-7; D unresolved. In germline, CDR1 is SGHTA, CDR2 FQGTGA. V was cut by 6 bases and J by 3 bases, with 6 bases left in between. This CDR3 spans 11 amino acids. The CDR3: CASRAVYEQYF. CDR3 in DNA: TGTGCCAGCAGGGCTGTCTACGAGCAGTACTTC.

The chain uses TRBV4-3 and TRBJ2-3, with 7 bases matching TRBD1. After removal of 3 bases from V and 3 bases from J, the junction contained 3 bases not matched to a gene. The CDR3 loop spans 14 amino acids. The V gene's germline CDR1 is LGHNA and CDR2 YSLEER. The CDR3 DNA reads as TGCGCCAGCAGCCAGACAGGGTGGACAGATACGCAGTATTTT. It yields the protein CASSQTGWTDTQYF.

The J gene is TRBJ2-7, the V gene TRBV5-1; TRBD2 is a possible D gene (5 bases). Trimming cost V 0 bases and J 3 bases, with 7 bases left between them. The CDR3 spans 13 residues. Germline CDR1 SGHRS, CDR2 YFSETQ. The CDR3 region is CASSLDGVYEQYF. CDR3 coding DNA: TGCGCCAGCAGCTTGGACGGGGTCTACGAGCAGTACTTC.

This clone was recorded at least ten times. This sequence joins TRBV5-1 and TRBJ1-1, with TRBD1 identical over 7 bases. The CDR3 contains 14 residues. Germline V lookup: CDR1 SGHRS, CDR2 YFSETQ. J gave up 0 bases and V 3 bases, and 2 bases lay outside the gene matches. The CDR3 DNA is TGCGCCAGCAGCTGGACAGGCATGAACACTGAAGCTTTCTTT. Its translation is CASSWTGMNTEAFF. The variable domain in full, with the rest retrieved from reference TRBV5-1 and TRBJ1-1, is KAGVTQTPRYLIKTRGQQVTLSCSPISGHRSVSWYQQTPGQGLQFLFEYFSETQRNKGNFPGRFSGRQFSNSRSEMNVSTLELGDSALYLCASSWTGMNTEAFFGQGTRLTVV.

The J gene is TRBJ2-7, the V gene TRBV5-1, with 9 bases matching TRBD1. V lost 4 bases to trimming and J lost 2 bases; unmatched junction nucleotides: 7. The CDR3 has 15 amino acids. Germline V gives CDR1 SGHRS, CDR2 YFSETQ. This chain's CDR3 is CASSRGQGAAYEQYF. CDR3 DNA: TGCGCCAGCAGCCGGGGACAGGGAGCTGCCTACGAGCAGTACTTC.

The V call is TRBV28, the J call TRBJ2-3; TRBD2 matches 14 bases. The CDR3 consists of 18 residues. V shed 5 bases and J 6 bases; nucleotides not matched to a gene: 13. The germline CDR1 and CDR2 sequences are MDHEN and SYDVKM. DNA for the CDR3: TGTGCCAGCAGTGACCCGGGACTAGCGGGAGAGGGAGGGGATACGCAGTATTTT. This gives the protein CASSDPGLAGEGGDTQYF.

The DNA of the CDR3 is TGTGCCAGCAGTTTCGGGGTGTATGGCTACACCTTC. Translation gives CASSFGVYGYTF. The chain links TRBV28 to TRBJ1-2; D ambiguous. Germline-derived CDR1 and CDR2 are MDHEN and SYDVKM. The V end lost 3 bases, the J end lost 5 bases, and 7 bases lay between the germline ends. There are 12 residues in the CDR3.

V and J are TRBV28 and TRBJ1-2; TRBD1 is a possible D gene (6 bases). The CDR3 is 15 residues long. Trimming stripped 10 bases from V and 2 bases from J, with 20 bases between. Looked up from germline, CDR1 is MDHEN and CDR2 is SYDVKM. DNA for the CDR3: TGTGCCACCCAGGATGGGGGCGGGGGGAACTATGGCTACACCTTC. The encoded protein is CATQDGGGGNYGYTF.

The chain links TRBV4-1 to TRBJ2-1; D possibly corresponds to TRBD1 (6 bases). Looked up from germline, CDR1 is MGHRA and CDR2 is YSYEKL. V lost 0 bases and J 0 bases, leaving 15 bases between the germline ends. This CDR3 region has 18 residues. This CDR3 reads CASSQDRPDRHSYNEQFF. CDR3 in DNA: TGCGCCAGCAGCCAAGATCGTCCGGACAGACACTCCTACAATGAGCAGTTCTTC.

The chain couples TRBV3-1 (or the pseudogene TRBV3-2) to TRBJ1-4; D is unclear. The CDR3 is 13 residues long. V shed 4 bases and J shed 8 bases, with 11 bases lying between them. Germline CDR1 and CDR2: LGHDT and YNNKEL (reference sequence). The chain's CDR3 is CASSPAGREKLFF. In nucleotides, the CDR3 is TGTGCCAGCAGCCCAGCAGGCCGCGAAAAACTGTTTTTT.

The count of this clone is one. The chain has TRBV28 and TRBJ1-1; no reliable D call. Germline V lookup: CDR1 MDHEN, CDR2 SYDVKM. This CDR3 has 16 residues. V dropped 5 bases and J dropped 10 bases, with 26 bases sitting between them. CDR3 region: CASSPLKSVVRIRAFF. CDR3 in DNA: TGTGCCAGCAGTCCCCTGAAGAGTGTTGTGCGGATAAGAGCTTTCTTT.

CDR3 in amino acids: CASSLYVAGSEDTQYF. CDR3 DNA: TGTGCCAGCAGCTTATATGTGGCGGGAAGCGAAGATACGCAGTATTTT. This sequence joins TRBV7-9 and TRBJ2-3; tentatively, D is TRBD2 (6 bases). The CDR3 runs to 16 residues. Trimming pared 2 bases from V and 5 bases from J, leaving 17 bases between. CDR1 is SEHNR and CDR2 is FQNEAQ in the germline V gene (reference sequence).

The chain carries TRBV18 and TRBJ2-3, with D unresolved. The germline V gene has CDR1 KGHSH and CDR2 LQKENI. The CDR3 runs 17 residues. The V end lost 3 bases, the J end lost 3 bases, and 19 bases lay between the germline ends. The CDR3 bases are TGTGCCAGCTCACCCTCTGAGGCAGCAAGAAGGACAGATACGCAGTATTTT. Its translation: CASSPSEAARRTDTQYF. The full variable domain, in which reference TRBV18 and TRBJ2-3 provide the parts outside the CDR3, is NAGVMQNPRHLVRRRGQEARLRCSPMKGHSHVYWYRQLPEEGLKFMVYLQKENIIDESGMPKERFSAEFPKEGPSILRIQQVVRGDSAAYFCASSPSEAARRTDTQYFGPGTRLTVL.

J is TRBJ2-1 and V is TRBV5-1; 7 bases align to TRBD1. The CDR3 length is 14 residues. From germline, CDR1 is SGHRS and CDR2 YFSETQ. Losses at the gene ends were 3 bases for V and 7 bases for J; bases not matched to a gene: 7. The CDR3 coding sequence is TGCGCCAGCAGCTCGGGACCAGGGGGTAATGAGCAGTTCTTC. This gives the protein CASSSGPGGNEQFF.

The CDR3 is CASSSPGIDGTDTQYF. The CDR3 DNA follows: TGTGCCAGCAGCTCCCCGGGTATCGATGGCACAGATACGCAGTATTTT. This chain connects TRBV7-9 to TRBJ2-3; no definite D call. Per the germline V gene, CDR1 is SEHNR and CDR2 is FQNEAQ (reference sequence). The V and J ends lost 4 bases and 1 base respectively, with 15 bases between them. This CDR3 has 16 residues.

The genes are TRBV9 and TRBJ2-1; TRBD2 matches at 7 bases. With 4 bases clipped from V and 7 bases from J, the junction kept 17 bases outside the gene matches. This CDR3 spans 17 amino acids. Germline assignment: CDR1 SGDLS and CDR2 YYNGEE. CDR3 bases: TGTGCCAGCAGCTCTCACTCTCGAGCGGGAAGTCCGAATGAGCAGTTCTTC. Translated, it gives CASSSHSRAGSPNEQFF.

The chain links TRBV6-5 to TRBJ1-2; 11 positions agree with TRBD1. The germline V gene has CDR1 MNHEY and CDR2 SVGAGI. Trimming cost V 9 bases and J 5 bases; bases outside gene matches: 5. This CDR3 contains 13 residues. CDR3 DNA sequence: TGTGCCAGTAACCGGGACAGGGGGTATGGCTACACCTTC. Translating it yields CASNRDRGYGYTF.

This clone is a singleton in its sample. The V and J genes are TRBV7-3 and TRBJ2-7, with 13 positions matching TRBD2. CDR3 length equals 16 residues. Germline V gene lookup returns CDR1 SGHTA and CDR2 FQGTGA. V shed 5 bases and J 6 bases; nucleotides not matched to a gene: 10. The CDR3 loop reads CASSPTLAGGPSEQYF. The CDR3 DNA follows: TGTGCCAGCAGCCCTACACTAGCGGGAGGGCCGAGCGAGCAGTACTTC.

In this sample, this clone turned up once. The V call is TRBV29-1, the J call TRBJ2-1; 9 bases agree with TRBD2. After removal of 0 bases from V and 6 bases from J, the junction contained 9 bases not matched to a gene. Per germline, CDR1 SQVTM and CDR2 ANQGSEA. This CDR3 contains 16 residues. The CDR3 loop is CSVEDSGTSWGNEQFF. CDR3 in DNA: TGCAGCGTTGAAGATTCTGGGACTAGCTGGGGCAATGAGCAGTTCTTC.

The V and J genes are TRBV28 and TRBJ2-3; the match to TRBD1 covers 10 bases. CDR3 length equals 14 residues. Germline V gives CDR1 MDHEN, CDR2 SYDVKM. J was trimmed by 6 bases and V by 6 bases; bases with no gene match: 6. For the CDR3, the DNA is TGTGCCAGCAGGAGGACAGGGGGTGGGGATACGCAGTATTTT. Its translation is CASRRTGGGDTQYF.

The V gene is TRBV20-1, the J gene TRBJ1-2, with a weak D call TRBD1 (5 bases). With 3 bases removed from V and 8 bases from J, the gap between germline ends came to 28 bases. CDR1 and CDR2 (germline): DFQATT, SNEGSKA (reference sequence). This CDR3 comprises 17 residues. CDR3 sequence reads: CSASQGSGGGGAGGYTF. CDR3 DNA sequence: TGCAGTGCTAGTCAGGGCAGTGGGGGAGGAGGGGCCGGCGGCTACACCTTC.

The gene calls are TRBV29-1 and TRBJ2-7, with 10 bases that match TRBD1. This CDR3 comprises 14 residues. The trim removed 6 bases at V and 4 bases at J, leaving 9 bases unmatched. CDR1 and CDR2 (germline): SQVTM, ANQGSEA. Here the CDR3 DNA reads TGCAGCGTAGGACAGGGGGGTGGTCTTTACGAGCAGTACTTC. As protein: CSVGQGGGLYEQYF.

The V gene is TRBV29-1, the J gene TRBJ1-2; TRBD1 might be the D (5 bases). From germline, CDR1 is SQVTM and CDR2 ANQGSEA. Trimming left V 7 bases short and J 3 bases short, with 21 bases between. The CDR3 has 15 residues. The CDR3 region has the DNA TGCAGCGCCTCTCTGAGAGGCGGGGGGGACTATGGCTACACCTTC. As protein: CSASLRGGGDYGYTF.

V gene TRBV5-1 combines with J gene TRBJ2-5; D gene unclear. Trimming stripped 4 bases from V and 5 bases from J, with 9 bases between. The CDR3 totals 12 residues. Germline-derived CDR1 and CDR2 are SGHRS and YFSETQ. This chain's CDR3 is CASSPGRETQYF. The CDR3 coding sequence is TGCGCCAGCAGCCCAGGAAGGGAGACCCAGTACTTC.

The genes are TRBV7-8 and TRBJ1-2; 8 bases fit TRBD1. The CDR3 covers 14 residues. V shed 4 bases and J 4 bases; nucleotides not matched to a gene: 5. Germline loops: CDR1 SGHVS, CDR2 FQNEAQ. This CDR3 reads CASSSRTGIYGYTF. The CDR3 DNA reads as TGTGCCAGCAGCTCCCGGACAGGGATCTATGGCTACACCTTC.

This clone showed up just a few times. This rearrangement joins TRBV5-5 to TRBJ2-1, with 8 positions matching TRBD2. CDR1 and CDR2 (germline): SGHKS, YYEKEE (reference sequence). With 2 bases clipped from V and 6 bases from J, the junction kept 10 bases outside the gene matches. This CDR3 comprises 16 residues. CDR3 in amino acids: CASSFLSSSGSNEQFF. The CDR3 DNA follows: TGTGCCAGCAGCTTTCTTTCGTCTAGCGGGTCCAATGAGCAGTTCTTC.

The rearrangement uses TRBV5-1 and TRBJ1-1; maybe TRBD1 (6 bases). V lost 0 bases and J lost 5, with 14 bases in between. CDR3 length: 15 residues. CDR1 is SGHRS and CDR2 is YFSETQ in the germline V gene. The CDR3 reads CASSLAQTQGTEAFF. The CDR3, as DNA: TGCGCCAGCAGCTTGGCGCAGACTCAGGGGACTGAAGCTTTCTTT.

This rearrangement joins TRBV5-1 to TRBJ2-1; possible D gene TRBD2, 6 bases. Germline V gene lookup returns CDR1 SGHRS and CDR2 YFSETQ. The CDR3 spans 16 residues. Trimming pared 4 bases from V and 0 bases from J, leaving 14 bases between. The CDR3 coding sequence is TGCGCCAGCAGCCCGGGACTGGAAAGCTCCTACAATGAGCAGTTCTTC. Translating gives CASSPGLESSYNEQFF.

V and J are TRBV3-1 (or the pseudogene TRBV3-2) and TRBJ1-2, with TRBD1 matching 7 bases. In germline, CDR1 is LGHDT, CDR2 YNNKEL (reference sequence). After removal of 1 base from V and 4 bases from J, the junction contained 6 bases not matched to a gene. CDR3 length equals 15 residues. For the CDR3, the DNA is TGTGCCAGCAGCCAAGGATTTGCAGGGGGCTATGGCTACACCTTC. The encoded protein is CASSQGFAGGYGYTF.